The T cell receptor (beta chain) under discussion was sequenced for a study of T cells in Graves' hyperthyroidism and ophthalmopathy. It was RNA transcripts that yielded the amplified TCR beta CDR3 regions. HTBI primers were the set used in a first-round RT-PCR of the TCR CDR3. TCRdb ran MiXCR on the multiplex PCR reads and lists one entry per CDR3 protein. Of roughly 500,000 distinct CDR3 sequences listed, roughly 16% are singletons. Not enrolled were patients with uncontrolled infection, other autoimmune disease, pregnancy or lactation. Diagnostic decisions used clinical symptoms, serum thyroxine and TRAb, thyroid ultrasound and orbital computed tomography. Many counts were recorded for this clonotype. The antigen is not known. Study conclusions and caveats: The model identified upcoming ophthalmopathy a median approximately six months ahead of onset.

The CDR3 runs 11 residues. Germline V gene lookup returns CDR1 KGHSH and CDR2 LQKENI. Deletions cut 5 bases from V and 6 bases from J, with 7 bases between. V usage is TRBV18 and J usage is TRBJ1-1; no clear D. The TCR originated in a woman in her thirties with Graves' ophthalmopathy. The sample taken for sequencing was blood. The CDR3 here is CASSADSEAFF. As DNA, the CDR3 is TGTGCCAGCTCAGCTGATTCTGAAGCTTTCTTT.